What follows is one T cell receptor (beta chain) and its context. In its sample, this clonotype was seen a few times. Its antigen remains unidentified. No much larger clonotype is one base removed from it; base qualities were not supplied. Libraries were made using 5' RACE. The sequencing machine was an Illumina HiSeq 2000. Template switching added a universal primer binding site, and the final cDNA carried a unique molecular identifier that allowed TCR cDNA molecules to be counted accurately. Specific primers in the conserved constant-segment region were used to synthesize first-strand cDNA for the TCR alpha and beta chains. To control for contamination, each cDNA library was double barcoded with a SMART-Mk sample barcode plus Illumina barcodes. Two successive PCR steps introduced TruSeq adapter sequences along with Illumina sample barcodes. The Illumina HiSeq platform was used with custom primers to sequence TCR alpha and beta cDNA libraries. In the original analysis: Unique molecular identifiers were extracted from raw reads with MiGEC, and CDR3 positions were determined with MiXCR. For each individual, recombination models were inferred using an EM algorithm with the repgenHMM and IGoR tools. The tcR package in R was used for shared clonotype analysis, with sharing normalized by the product of cloneset sizes. Out-of-frame nonproductive sequences were analyzed to study raw recombination free of thymic and clonal selection effects. Through fastp at Q25 and MiXCR, TCRdb rebuilt clones from the public reads, retaining in-frame beta chains. Each CDR3 protein gets just one entry, which takes the most common genes and DNA from the rows behind it. The V and J calls reflect TCRdb's pipeline rather than the authors' work. The sample includes approximately 590,000 distinct CDR3 sequences, with 9.6% observed a single time. The ten largest clonotypes hold roughly 3% of the sample.

The data were taken from a study of identical twins (dated by TCRdb to about 2016). The study in broad terms: To test whether fetal clonotypes persist, the study used deep sequencing on TCR alpha and beta repertoires from monozygotic twins, unrelated adults of various ages, and cord blood. To rule out contamination, replicate twin experiments were performed at different times with different library preparation protocols.

The paper as a whole reports these results and caveats: In monozygotic twins, recombination models systematically underestimated out-of-frame TCR alpha sharing, but the models matched the sharing seen between unrelated individuals. Invariant T cells such as MAIT and iNKT could partly confound zero-insertion analyses, though diverse VJ usage argued against this for most clonotypes. Abundant cord blood beta clonotypes carried fewer insertions; young adult naive repertoires showed a weaker similar trend, while memory repertoires showed none. Compared with coincidental sharing between unrelated individuals, out-of-frame TCR alpha sequences shared between twins had an excess of sequences with low generation probability. Conclusions relied on cross-sectional statistical analysis, since the same donors could not be followed over many years. In beta out-of-frame sequences, excess twin sharing was weaker, because having fewer shared sequences lowered the signal-to-noise ratio.

The junction shows trimming of 0 bases on V and 4 bases on J, and the gene matches do not reach 4 bases of it. The CDR3 numbers 15 residues from cysteine through phenylalanine. Only the CDR3 DNA stays, 45 bases, in frame from base 1. CDR1 and CDR2 (SGDLS, YYNGEE) derive from the germline V gene. All donors were healthy Caucasians. The twin cohort comprised three pairs of female monozygotic twins, all aged roughly 18 to 30 years. Peripheral blood mononuclear cells were the source from which RNA for the TCR libraries was isolated. The sample was also reused in another study, on yellow fever vaccine responses in identical twins. The second study also describes: The authors reported that the T cell response to vaccination in identical twins appeared partly convergent and partly personalized. The study precisely tracked vaccine-responding T cell clones in identical twins.

The sequenced sample was PBMCs. The source of this sequence is a woman aged 18-29 years in good health. The rearranged chain carries TRBV9 and TRBJ2-5; 9 junctional bases match TRBD1. For the CDR3, the sequence is CASSVGQGVGETQYF. The DNA reads as follows: TGTGCCAGCAGCGTAGGACAGGGGGTCGGAGAGACCCAGTACTTC.